One sample yielded the 25 T cell receptor beta chains listed below, sequenced in a study of monozygotic twins with inflammatory bowel disease. Following a re-call of the 5' RACE reads, TCRdb has one entry per CDR3 protein and lacks DNA. The sample holds some 150,000 distinct CDR3 sequences. Input material: blood. The source is a human donor with ulcerative colitis or Crohn's disease, or a healthy co-twin of an affected twin (not recorded which).

The rearrangement joins TRBV7-2 to TRBJ2-2; TCRdb lists TRBD1, though no DNA is available to test this call. CDR1 and CDR2 (germline): SGHTA, FQGNSA. The CDR3 is 15 residues long. Here the CDR3 reads CASSSRQMNTGELFF.

This chain joins TRBV12-3 or TRBV12-4 and TRBJ1-2. The CDR3 covers 12 residues. The CDR3 protein is CASSWTFSGYTF.

This sequence joins TRBV20-1 and TRBJ1-6; TCRdb selects TRBD1, and the lack of DNA leaves this call unchecked. The CDR3 is made up of 15 amino acids. The germline V gene encodes CDR1 DFQATT and CDR2 SNEGSKA (reference sequence). This CDR3 is CSADPGQEPILTLHF.

The chain couples TRBV6-2 or TRBV6-3 to TRBJ2-1; TCRdb lists TRBD2, though no DNA is available to test this call. The CDR3 extends over 16 amino acids. In germline, CDR1 is MNHEY, CDR2 SVGEGT. CDR3 loop: CASSNPTSGRANEQFF.

The chain carries TRBV4-1 and TRBJ1-4. The CDR3 extends over 13 amino acids. Germline CDR1 is MGHRA and CDR2 is YSYEKL. The CDR3 protein is CASSQGIREKLFF.

The gene calls are TRBV20-1 and TRBJ2-2; the D call from TCRdb, TRBD2, cannot be confirmed without DNA. CDR3 length equals 15 residues. Germline V gene lookup returns CDR1 DFQATT and CDR2 SNEGSKA (reference sequence). The CDR3 region is CSASGGLTNTGELFF.

This rearrangement joins TRBV4-3 to TRBJ2-5; the D call of TRBD1 rests on TCRdb alone, since no DNA is present to check it. Germline assignment: CDR1 LGHNA and CDR2 YSLEER. There are 18 residues in the CDR3. The CDR3 sequence: CASSQWGPDAGTTETQYF.

The genes are TRBV3-1 and TRBJ2-7; absent DNA, TCRdb's TRBD1 call cannot be checked. The CDR3 loop spans 12 amino acids. CDR1 is LGHDT, CDR2 YNNKEL, per germline (reference sequence). The CDR3 loop reads CASSRTGNEQYF.

The chain couples TRBV20-1 to TRBJ2-3; the TCRdb call, TRBD1, lacks DNA for checking. Germline CDR1 reads DFQATT; CDR2 reads SNEGSKA (reference sequence). This CDR3 contains 13 residues. The CDR3 region is CSAGGPSTDTQYF.

V and J are TRBV5-1 and TRBJ2-1. The CDR3 has 11 residues. Per the germline V gene, CDR1 is SGHRS and CDR2 is YFSETQ. The CDR3 sequence: CASSLSVEQFF.

V usage is TRBV5-6 and J usage is TRBJ1-1; TCRdb names TRBD1, which stays unverified in the absence of DNA. This CDR3 has 13 residues. Germline V CDR1 and CDR2: SGHDT, YYEEEE. CDR3 loop: CASSRGVNTEAFF.

V usage is TRBV28 and J usage is TRBJ2-2; as DNA is missing, the TRBD2 call by TCRdb cannot be tested. Germline lookup yields CDR1 MDHEN and CDR2 SYDVKM. The CDR3 is 15 amino acids. This chain's CDR3 is CASNRAGANTGELFF.

CDR3: CATSRGESDEQFF. This sequence joins TRBV15 and TRBJ2-1; TCRdb's D call, TRBD2, is unchecked because there is no DNA. Germline V gene sequence: CDR1 LNHNV, CDR2 YYDKDF (reference sequence). The CDR3 length is 13 residues.

The V call is TRBV7-2, the J call TRBJ2-1; TCRdb's D call, TRBD1, is unchecked because there is no DNA. Germline loops: CDR1 SGHTA, CDR2 FQGNSA. The CDR3 totals 14 residues. This chain's CDR3 is CASRADRGLDEQFF.

The rearrangement links TRBV4-1 to TRBJ2-1; TCRdb's assignment of TRBD2 cannot be checked, as there is no DNA. There are 13 residues in the CDR3. Looked up from germline, CDR1 is MGHRA and CDR2 is YSYEKL. This CDR3 reads CASSQRRIDEQFF.

The chain couples TRBV24-1 to TRBJ1-3. The CDR3 length is 16 residues. Germline CDR1 KGHDR, CDR2 SFDVKD. This CDR3 is CATSDLDRTSGNTIYF.

The genes are TRBV28 and TRBJ2-3; TCRdb's D call of TRBD2 is untestable without DNA. The CDR3 spans 15 residues. Germline CDR1 and CDR2: MDHEN and SYDVKM. Here the CDR3 reads CASSLWLAGGATQYF.

The chain recombines TRBV12-3 or TRBV12-4 with TRBJ2-7; TCRdb selects TRBD2, and the lack of DNA leaves this call unchecked. The CDR3 has 13 amino acids. CDR3 amino acids: CASSLLAGVEQYF.

V usage is TRBV7-6 and J usage is TRBJ1-1; with no DNA, the TCRdb D assignment of TRBD1 cannot be verified. This CDR3 has 13 residues. Germline lookup yields CDR1 SGHVS and CDR2 FNYEAQ. The CDR3 protein is CASTSNRGTEAFF. The variable domain in full, completed from reference TRBV7-6 and TRBJ1-1, reads GAGVSQSPRYKVTKRGQDVALRCDPISGHVSLYWYRQALGQGPEFLTYFNYEAQQDKSGLPNDRFSAERPEGSISTLTIQRTEQRDSAMYRCASTSNRGTEAFFGQGTRLTVV.

The V and J genes are TRBV7-9 and TRBJ1-2. The CDR3 runs 13 residues. Germline CDR1 SEHNR, CDR2 FQNEAQ (reference sequence). CDR3 loop: CASSPGRVQGYTF. Full variable domain (rest looked up from reference TRBV7-9 and TRBJ1-2): DTGVSQNPRHKITKRGQNVTFRCDPISEHNRLYWYRQTLGQGPEFLTYFQNEAQLEKSRLLSDRFSAERPKGSFSTLEIQRTEQGDSAMYLCASSPGRVQGYTFGSGTRLTVV.

The chain joins TRBV13 to TRBJ2-3. CDR1 is PRHDT and CDR2 is FYEKMQ in the germline V gene (reference sequence). There are 16 residues in the CDR3. This CDR3 reads CASSLRLAGRTDTQYF.

The CDR3 is CSAPTSAADTQYF. The chain couples TRBV20-1 to TRBJ2-3; TCRdb's D gene call, TRBD2, goes unchecked for lack of DNA. CDR1 is DFQATT and CDR2 is SNEGSKA in the germline V gene (reference sequence). This CDR3 is 13 amino acids long.

V and J are TRBV11-2 and TRBJ1-1. The CDR3 has 14 amino acids. In germline, CDR1 is SGHAT, CDR2 FQNNGV. The CDR3 loop reads CASSLARSSTEAFF.

The V call is TRBV20-1, the J call TRBJ1-5. Per the germline V gene, CDR1 is DFQATT and CDR2 is SNEGSKA (reference sequence). The CDR3 has 13 residues. CDR3 in amino acids: CSARSGSNQPQHF.

This chain uses TRBV12-3 or TRBV12-4 with TRBJ2-1; the D call from TCRdb, TRBD2, cannot be confirmed without DNA. This CDR3 contains 12 residues. CDR3 region: CASSLGTSGQFF.